The 3 T cell receptor beta chains below come from one sample, sequenced in a study of blood T cells in healthy people across ages. Alongside a J-beta primer mix, a sample-barcoded 5' primer served in a second PCR lasting 7 to 11 cycles. MiXCR was run by TCRdb on the 5' RACE reads, yielding one entry per CDR3 protein. Counted here are over a million distinct CDR3 sequences, 42% occurring once; the ten biggest clones make up under 5%. Source material: blood. The receptors stem from a young woman in good health.

Notes on this clonotype: The junction differs from germline at one of its ends, possibly a read error. The chain joins TRBV4-3 to TRBJ2-5; D call uncertain. TRBJ2-7 explains the end of the DNA better; the J call may be wrong. The CDR3 has 15 residues. Per the germline V gene, CDR1 is LGHNA and CDR2 is YSLEER. As DNA, the CDR3 is TGCGCTAGCAGCCAAGTTGGGATTCCTTCCTACGAGCAGTACTTC. Translating it yields CASSQVGIPSYEQYF.

The chain combines TRBV5-1 with TRBJ2-1, with D tentatively TRBD1 or TRBD2 (5 bases each). V was clipped by 4 bases and J by 13 bases, with 24 bases between them. This CDR3 region has 15 residues. Looked up from germline, CDR1 is SGHRS and CDR2 is YFSETQ. The CDR3 reads CASSVTGTRQETQFF. The CDR3 nucleotides are TGCGCCAGCAGCGTCACCGGGACCAGACAAGAGACCCAGTTCTTC.

This clonotype was found a few times. The V gene is TRBV3-1, the J gene TRBJ1-5; 9 bases are shared with TRBD1. From germline, CDR1 is LGHDT and CDR2 YNNKEL (reference sequence). The CDR3 has 16 residues. V was clipped by 2 bases and J by 2 bases; unmatched bases: 4. CDR3 residues: CASSQRWTGGNQPQHF. The CDR3 DNA follows: TGTGCCAGCAGCCAAAGGTGGACAGGGGGCAATCAGCCCCAGCATTTT.